Listed here is a single TCR beta chain. Its antigen is not identified. The data were taken from a study of OX40 agonist ivuxolimab in advanced cancers. Study summary: Ivuxolimab, an antibody acting as an agonist of OX40 (CD134), was used to treat patients. It was permissible to have had prior anti-PD-1, anti-PD-L1 or anti-CTLA-4 therapy, and approximately 38% had some. Study results and caveats: At 0.1 to 3.0 mg/kg and by week 6, clonal expansion occurred in CD4+ and CD8+ blood T cells. Partial responders treated at 0.1-3.0 mg/kg exhibited clonal expansion among the lowest measured.

CDR1 SNHLY and CDR2 FYNNEI come from the germline V gene. Trimming stripped 1 base from V and 1 base from J, with 18 bases between. This CDR3 spans 18 amino acids. Clones were sequenced by immunoSEQ multiplex PCR, and TCRdb holds only the in-frame ones, with some missing. The data show about 77,000 clones, under 90% seen once. V is TRBV2 and J is TRBJ2-3, with D possibly TRBD2 on 5 matching bases. This sequence originates from an adult with an advanced solid tumor such as melanoma, head and neck, liver or kidney cancer. This specimen was CD4+ or CD8+ T cells sorted from blood, taken in a trial of the OX40 agonist ivuxolimab. The CDR3 is CASSEVDSALVGTDTQYF. The CDR3 DNA is TGTGCCAGCAGTGAAGTGGACTCAGCCCTGGTCGGCACAGATACGCAGTATTTT.